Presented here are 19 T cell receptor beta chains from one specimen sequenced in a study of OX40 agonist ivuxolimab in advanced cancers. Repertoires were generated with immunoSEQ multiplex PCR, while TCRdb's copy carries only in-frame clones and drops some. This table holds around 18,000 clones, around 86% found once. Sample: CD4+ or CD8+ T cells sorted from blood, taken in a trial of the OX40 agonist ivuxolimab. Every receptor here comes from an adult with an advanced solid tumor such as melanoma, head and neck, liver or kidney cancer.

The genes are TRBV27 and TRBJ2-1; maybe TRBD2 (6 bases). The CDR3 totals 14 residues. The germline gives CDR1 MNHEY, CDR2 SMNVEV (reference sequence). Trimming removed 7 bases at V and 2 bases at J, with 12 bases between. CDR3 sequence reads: CASTFGGPYNEQFF. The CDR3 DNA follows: TGTGCCAGCACCTTCGGGGGTCCCTACAATGAGCAGTTCTTC.

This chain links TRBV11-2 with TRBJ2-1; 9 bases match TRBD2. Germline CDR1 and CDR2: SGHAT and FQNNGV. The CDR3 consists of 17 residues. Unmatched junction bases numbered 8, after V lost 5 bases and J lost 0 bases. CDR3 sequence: CASSRYYSGSSYNEQFF. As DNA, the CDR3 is TGTGCCAGCAGCCGTTACTATAGCGGGAGCTCCTACAATGAGCAGTTCTTC. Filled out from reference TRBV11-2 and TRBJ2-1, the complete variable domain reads EAGVAQSPRYKIIEKRQSVAFWCNPISGHATLYWYQQILGQGPKLLIQFQNNGVVDDSQLPKDRFSAERLKGVDSTLKIQPAKLEDSAVYLCASSRYYSGSSYNEQFFGPGTRLTVL.

DNA of the CDR3: TGTGCCAGCAGCTTTAAGTCAACATACCAAGAGACCCAGTACTTC. Amino acids: CASSFKSTYQETQYF. The chain joins TRBV13 to TRBJ2-5; D not certain. CDR1 and CDR2 from the germline V gene are PRHDT and FYEKMQ (reference sequence). The CDR3 covers 15 residues. The V gene lost 3 bases and the J gene lost 0 bases, with 11 bases spanning the gap.

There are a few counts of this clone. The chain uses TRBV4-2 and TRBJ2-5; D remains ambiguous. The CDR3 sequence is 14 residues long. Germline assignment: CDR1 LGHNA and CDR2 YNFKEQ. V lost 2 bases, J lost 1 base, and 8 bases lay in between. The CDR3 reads CASSQPSSQETQYF. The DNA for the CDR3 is TGTGCCAGCAGCCAACCAAGCAGCCAAGAGACCCAGTACTTC.

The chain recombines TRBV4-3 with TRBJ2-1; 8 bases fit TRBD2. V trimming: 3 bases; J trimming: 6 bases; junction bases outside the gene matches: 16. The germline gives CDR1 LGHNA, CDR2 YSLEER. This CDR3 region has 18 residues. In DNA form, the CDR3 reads TGCGCCAGCAGCCACCTATCCTCTCTAGCGGGTTTTTCCAATGAGCAGTTCTTC. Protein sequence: CASSHLSSLAGFSNEQFF.

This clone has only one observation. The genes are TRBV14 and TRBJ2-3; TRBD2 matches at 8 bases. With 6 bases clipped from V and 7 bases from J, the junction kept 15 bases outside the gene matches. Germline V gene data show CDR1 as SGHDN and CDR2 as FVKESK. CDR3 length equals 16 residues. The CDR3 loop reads CASRGGTGRESNTQYF. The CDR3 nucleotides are TGTGCCAGCAGGGGCGGCACCGGGAGGGAATCAAATACGCAGTATTTT.

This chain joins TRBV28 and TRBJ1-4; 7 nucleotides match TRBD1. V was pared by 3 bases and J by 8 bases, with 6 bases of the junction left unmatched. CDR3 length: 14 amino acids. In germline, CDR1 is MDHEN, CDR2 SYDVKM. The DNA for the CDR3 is TGTGCCAGCAGTTTGAACAGGGGCCAGGAAAAACTGTTTTTT. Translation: CASSLNRGQEKLFF.

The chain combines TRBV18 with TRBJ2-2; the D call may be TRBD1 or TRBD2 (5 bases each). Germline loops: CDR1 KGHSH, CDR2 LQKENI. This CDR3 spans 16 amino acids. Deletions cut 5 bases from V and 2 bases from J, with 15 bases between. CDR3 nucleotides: TGTGCCAGCTCAACCTCCGGGACGGCTAACACCGGGGAGCTGTTTTTT. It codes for CASSTSGTANTGELFF.

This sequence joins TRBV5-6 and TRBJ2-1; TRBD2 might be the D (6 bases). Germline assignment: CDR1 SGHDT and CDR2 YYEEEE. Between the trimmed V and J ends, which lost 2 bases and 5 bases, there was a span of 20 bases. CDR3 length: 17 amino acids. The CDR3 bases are TGTGCCAGCAGCTTTCCTACCCCCCTAGCGTACGACAATGAGCAGTTCTTC. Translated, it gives CASSFPTPLAYDNEQFF.

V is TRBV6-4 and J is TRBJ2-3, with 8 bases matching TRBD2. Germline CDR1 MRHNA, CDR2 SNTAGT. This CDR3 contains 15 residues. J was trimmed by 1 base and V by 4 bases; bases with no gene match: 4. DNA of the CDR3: TGTGCCAGCAGTGGGCTAGCGGGTCGCACAGATACGCAGTATTTT. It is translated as CASSGLAGRTDTQYF.

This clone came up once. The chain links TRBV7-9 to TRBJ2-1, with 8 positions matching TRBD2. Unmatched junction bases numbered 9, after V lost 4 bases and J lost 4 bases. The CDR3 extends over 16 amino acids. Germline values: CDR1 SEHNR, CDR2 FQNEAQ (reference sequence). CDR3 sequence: CASSSAVLAEYNEQFF. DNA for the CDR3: TGTGCCAGCAGCTCAGCCGTACTAGCGGAGTACAATGAGCAGTTCTTC.

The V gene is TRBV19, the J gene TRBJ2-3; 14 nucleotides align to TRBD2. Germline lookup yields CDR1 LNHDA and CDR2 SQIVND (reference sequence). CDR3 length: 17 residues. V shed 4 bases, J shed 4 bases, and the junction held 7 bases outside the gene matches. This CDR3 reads CASSTGLAGVGSDTQYF. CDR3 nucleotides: TGTGCCAGTAGTACGGGACTAGCGGGAGTAGGCTCAGATACGCAGTATTTT.

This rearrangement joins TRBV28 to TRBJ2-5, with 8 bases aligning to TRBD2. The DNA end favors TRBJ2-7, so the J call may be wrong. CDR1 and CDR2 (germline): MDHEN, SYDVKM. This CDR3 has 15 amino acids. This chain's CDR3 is CASSSSGGGKGEQYF. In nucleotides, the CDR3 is TGTGCCAGCAGTTCCTCCGGGGGGGGCAAAGGCGAGCAGTACTTC.

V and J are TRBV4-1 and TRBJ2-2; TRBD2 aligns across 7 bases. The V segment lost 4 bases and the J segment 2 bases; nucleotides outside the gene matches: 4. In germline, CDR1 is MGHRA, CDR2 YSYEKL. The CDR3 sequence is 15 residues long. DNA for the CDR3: TGCGCCAGCAGCCGGAGCGGGACTAACACCGGGGAGCTGTTTTTT. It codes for CASSRSGTNTGELFF.

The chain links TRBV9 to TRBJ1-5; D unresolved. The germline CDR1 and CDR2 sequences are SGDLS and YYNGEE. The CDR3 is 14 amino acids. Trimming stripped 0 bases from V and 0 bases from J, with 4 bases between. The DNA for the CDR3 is TGTGCCAGCAGCGTAGGAGATAGCAATCAGCCCCAGCATTTT. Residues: CASSVGDSNQPQHF.

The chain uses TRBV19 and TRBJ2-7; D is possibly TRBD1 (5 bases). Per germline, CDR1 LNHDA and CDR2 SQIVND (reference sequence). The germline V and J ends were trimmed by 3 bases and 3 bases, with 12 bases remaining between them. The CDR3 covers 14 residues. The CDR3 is CASSIQGRFYEQYF. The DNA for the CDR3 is TGTGCCAGTAGTATCCAGGGTCGTTTCTACGAGCAGTACTTC.

This chain's CDR3 is CASSLSQGSQPQHF. CDR3 nucleotide sequence: TGTGCCAGCAGTTTAAGCCAGGGCAGCCAGCCCCAGCATTTT. The chain carries TRBV27 and TRBJ1-5; tentatively, D is TRBD1 (5 bases). The V and J ends lost 2 bases and 7 bases respectively, with 12 bases between them. The CDR3 is made up of 14 amino acids. Looked up from germline, CDR1 is MNHEY and CDR2 is SMNVEV (reference sequence).

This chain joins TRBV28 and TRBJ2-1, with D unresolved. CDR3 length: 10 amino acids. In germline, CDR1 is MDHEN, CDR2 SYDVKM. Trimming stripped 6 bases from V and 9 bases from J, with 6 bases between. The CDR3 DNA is TGTGCCAGCAGCCAACGTGAGCAGTTCTTC. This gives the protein CASSQREQFF.

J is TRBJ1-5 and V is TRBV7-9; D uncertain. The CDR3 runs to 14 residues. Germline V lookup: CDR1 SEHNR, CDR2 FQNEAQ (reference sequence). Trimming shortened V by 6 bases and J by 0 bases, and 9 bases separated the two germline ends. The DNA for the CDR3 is TGTGCCAGCAGAGGAGAATATAGCAATCAGCCCCAGCATTTT. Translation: CASRGEYSNQPQHF. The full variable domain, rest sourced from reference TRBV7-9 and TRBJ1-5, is DTGVSQNPRHKITKRGQNVTFRCDPISEHNRLYWYRQTLGQGPEFLTYFQNEAQLEKSRLLSDRFSAERPKGSFSTLEIQRTEQGDSAMYLCASRGEYSNQPQHFGDGTRLSIL.